This T cell receptor (beta chain) was obtained from a study of blood T cell repertoires in COVID-19. The overall study: COVID-19 samples collected from the United States, Italy and Spain covered acute and convalescent phases. T cells, B-cell-depleted T cells, or PBMCs supplied cDNA or gDNA.

In the original workflow: Counts of nucleated cells, estimated from reference gene primer amplification, were obtained. The assay was immunoSEQ multiplex PCR, and TCRdb's table has in-frame clones only and misses some. V, J and clone size derive from that table, while D and trimming were established from the DNA sequence. The profile covers 240,000 or so clones, with roughly nine tenths appearing a single time and around 7.8% taken by the ten largest. Sequenced sample: peripheral blood. The sequence derives from a man aged 55 to 69 who had recovered from COVID-19.

The CDR3 DNA follows: TGTGCCAGTAGTATGATGAGTCCAACTAATGAAAAACTGTTTTTT. This codes for CASSMMSPTNEKLFF. The V and J genes are TRBV19 and TRBJ1-4; D call uncertain. The V gene lost 3 bases and the J gene lost 0 bases, with 8 bases spanning the gap. This CDR3 region has 15 residues. CDR1 LNHDA and CDR2 SQIVND come from the germline V gene (reference sequence).